These 32 T cell receptor beta chains were all obtained from the same sample, sequenced in a study of radiotherapy plus CTLA-4 blockade in lung cancer. Produced via immunoSEQ multiplex PCR; TCRdb's table is partial and in-frame only. Among 25,000 to 35,000 clones, approximately 82% were seen once, and the ten largest hold 7.5%. This specimen was peripheral blood, taken from a patient treated with radiotherapy plus ipilimumab. These receptors came from a human donor with non-small cell lung cancer who had stable disease on radiotherapy plus ipilimumab.

This clone was detected only a few times. The chain recombines TRBV5-1 with TRBJ2-2, with D unresolved. Germline V gives CDR1 SGHRS, CDR2 YFSETQ. V was cut by 1 base and J by 5 bases, with 6 bases left in between. The CDR3 extends over 13 amino acids. CDR3 residues: CASSLTRTGELFF. The CDR3 coding sequence is TGCGCCAGCAGCTTGACCCGGACCGGGGAGCTGTTTTTT.

The V and J genes are TRBV7-6 and TRBJ2-2; D unresolved. The V end lost 1 base, the J end lost 1 base, and 4 bases lay between the germline ends. The germline CDR1 and CDR2 sequences are SGHVS and FNYEAQ. This CDR3 has 14 amino acids. The chain's CDR3 is CASSLGQNTGELFF. The CDR3 bases are TGTGCCAGCAGCTTAGGGCAGAACACCGGGGAGCTGTTTTTT. Using reference TRBV7-6 and TRBJ2-2 for the parts outside the CDR3, the full variable domain is GAGVSQSPRYKVTKRGQDVALRCDPISGHVSLYWYRQALGQGPEFLTYFNYEAQQDKSGLPNDRFSAERPEGSISTLTIQRTEQRDSAMYRCASSLGQNTGELFFGEGSRLTVL.

The V gene is TRBV10-3, the J gene TRBJ1-2; D is perhaps TRBD1 (5 bases). Germline V CDR1 and CDR2: ENHRY, SYGVKD. CDR3 length: 17 residues. The V and J ends lost 6 bases and 7 bases respectively, with 27 bases between them. Here the CDR3 DNA reads TGTGCCATCAGCGGGACGGAACGAACCCTCTATGGAAGTGGCTACACCTTC. Translating gives CAISGTERTLYGSGYTF.

J is TRBJ1-5 and V is TRBV6-6; D possibly corresponds to TRBD1 (5 bases). The CDR3 loop spans 14 amino acids. Looked up from germline, CDR1 is MNHNY and CDR2 is SVGAGI (reference sequence). V was clipped by 8 bases and J by 0 bases, with 11 bases between them. The CDR3: CASEGHYSNQPQHF. The CDR3 DNA follows: TGTGCCAGCGAAGGACATTATAGCAATCAGCCCCAGCATTTT.

This clone was recorded only once. This chain connects TRBV4-1 to TRBJ2-1, with TRBD2 identical over 15 bases. Per the germline V gene, CDR1 is MGHRA and CDR2 is YSYEKL. The V segment lost 8 bases and the J segment 10 bases; nucleotides outside the gene matches: 12. The CDR3 has 16 amino acids. CDR3 residues: CASRGTSGGPGGEQFF. The CDR3 DNA reads as TGCGCCAGCCGCGGGACTAGCGGGGGGCCCGGCGGGGAGCAGTTCTTC.

The chain is built from TRBV7-2 and TRBJ1-2; 10 positions match TRBD1. The V gene end was trimmed by 5 bases and the J gene end by 4 bases; junction bases not matched to a gene: 10. The CDR3 is 16 residues long. Germline CDR1 is SGHTA and CDR2 is FQGNSA. CDR3 protein: CASSPGGGQGGYGYTF. CDR3 DNA sequence: TGTGCCAGCAGCCCGGGTGGCGGACAGGGGGGCTATGGCTACACCTTC.

The chain uses TRBV2 and TRBJ2-3; TRBD2 matches 7 bases. The CDR3 consists of 15 residues. Per the germline V gene, CDR1 is SNHLY and CDR2 is FYNNEI. With 5 bases clipped from V and 2 bases from J, the junction kept 7 bases outside the gene matches. The CDR3 region has the DNA TGTGCCAGCAGTTCAGTGGGGGGGGTCACAGATACGCAGTATTTT. Its protein is CASSSVGGVTDTQYF.

The gene calls are TRBV6-1 and TRBJ1-1; no reliable D call. The CDR3 is 12 amino acids. Trimming took 5 bases from V and 10 from J, leaving 14 bases between them. CDR1 is MNHNS, CDR2 SASEGT, per germline. The CDR3 nucleotides read TGTGCCAGCAGTCCCTTCGAGGGAGCAGCTTTCTTT. Translated: CASSPFEGAAFF.

V usage is TRBV5-6 and J usage is TRBJ2-5, with a tentative D call TRBD1 (6 bases). There are 16 residues in the CDR3. Germline CDR1 and CDR2: SGHDT and YYEEEE. V lost 3 bases, J lost 2 bases, and 17 bases lay in between. The CDR3 sequence is CASSSFRRTAQETQYF. The CDR3, as DNA: TGTGCCAGCAGCTCCTTCCGCCGGACAGCACAAGAGACCCAGTACTTC.

This sequence joins TRBV2 and TRBJ1-1, with a weak D call TRBD1 (5 bases). Germline V lookup: CDR1 SNHLY, CDR2 FYNNEI. The CDR3 is 14 amino acids. V lost 2 bases, J lost 1 base, and 8 bases lay in between. Written as DNA, the CDR3 is TGTGCCAGCAGTGAACAGGGACCGAACACTGAAGCTTTCTTT. This translates into CASSEQGPNTEAFF.

A note on this clone: Distinct nucleotide sequences in the sample also encode this CDR3. The chain is built from TRBV18 and TRBJ1-4; no reliable D call. Germline V gives CDR1 KGHSH, CDR2 LQKENI. The CDR3 has 15 amino acids. Trimming shortened V by 2 bases and J by 0 bases, and 7 bases separated the two germline ends. CDR3 amino acids: CASSPTRATNEKLFF. For the CDR3, the DNA is TGTGCCAGCTCACCAACGCGAGCAACTAATGAAAAACTGTTTTTT. Based on the CDR3 plus reference TRBV18 and TRBJ1-4, the full variable domain is NAGVMQNPRHLVRRRGQEARLRCSPMKGHSHVYWYRQLPEEGLKFMVYLQKENIIDESGMPKERFSAEFPKEGPSILRIQQVVRGDSAAYFCASSPTRATNEKLFFGSGTQLSVL.

The V gene is TRBV4-3, the J gene TRBJ1-2, with 8 bases that match TRBD1. CDR1 is LGHNA, CDR2 YSLEER, per germline. The ends lost 2 bases at V and 6 bases at J; junction bases unmatched: 14. The CDR3 loop spans 17 amino acids. CDR3 sequence reads: CASSQYPRGTGGDGYTF. In nucleotides, the CDR3 is TGCGCCAGCAGCCAATACCCCAGGGGCACAGGGGGTGATGGCTACACCTTC.

This clone was observed once. CDR3: CSASSEHGYTF. CDR3 DNA: TGCAGTGCTAGCTCGGAGCATGGCTACACCTTC. V usage is TRBV20-1 and J usage is TRBJ1-2, with D unclear. V dropped 3 bases and J dropped 6 bases, with 8 bases sitting between them. Germline lookup yields CDR1 DFQATT and CDR2 SNEGSKA (reference sequence). This CDR3 is 11 amino acids long.

J is TRBJ2-1 and V is TRBV2; 9 bases fit TRBD1. Germline lookup yields CDR1 SNHLY and CDR2 FYNNEI. This CDR3 is built from 16 residues. J gave up 1 base and V 6 bases, and 7 bases lay outside the gene matches. DNA of the CDR3: TGTGCCAGCAGAGATCCGGGACAGGGATCCTACAATGAGCAGTTCTTC. Amino acid sequence: CASRDPGQGSYNEQFF. The variable domain in full, completed from reference TRBV2 and TRBJ2-1, reads EPEVTQTPSHQVTQMGQEVILRCVPISNHLYFYWYRQILGQKVEFLVSFYNNEISEKSEIFDDQFSVERPDGSNFTLKIRSTKLEDSAMYFCASRDPGQGSYNEQFFGPGTRLTVL.

Here the CDR3 DNA reads TGTGCCAGCGTTTTTGGGAACACTGAAGCTTTCTTT. Translating it yields CASVFGNTEAFF. J is TRBJ1-1 and V is TRBV19; no reliable D call. The CDR3 has 12 amino acids. Trimming cost V 9 bases and J 1 base, with 9 bases left between them. CDR1 and CDR2 (germline): LNHDA, SQIVND (reference sequence).

The chain recombines TRBV29-1 with TRBJ2-5; D perhaps matches TRBD2 (5 bases). The germline V and J ends were trimmed by 3 bases and 7 bases, with 12 bases remaining between them. The CDR3 length is 12 residues. Germline V CDR1 and CDR2: SQVTM, ANQGSEA. Here the CDR3 DNA reads TGCAGCGTTGACGGCCCTGCGGGGACCCAGTACTTC. Translating it yields CSVDGPAGTQYF.

In this sample, this clone turned up once. The chain joins TRBV10-2 to TRBJ2-7, with 8 bases lining up with TRBD1. CDR1 is WSHSY and CDR2 is SAAADI in the germline V gene. Trimming cost V 2 bases and J 10 bases; bases outside gene matches: 16. The CDR3 covers 16 residues. The CDR3 is CASSEPRGQVTSPQYF. The CDR3 bases are TGCGCCAGCAGTGAGCCGCGGGGACAGGTCACTTCCCCCCAGTACTTC.

This clone was seen just once. The chain combines TRBV30 with TRBJ2-5; 11 positions agree with TRBD2. Germline CDR1 is GTSNPN and CDR2 is SVGIG (reference sequence). V was pared by 3 bases and J by 5 bases, with 5 bases of the junction left unmatched. The CDR3 is 14 residues long. The CDR3 DNA follows: TGTGCCTGGAGCTTGGGACTAGCGGTGGAGACCCAGTACTTC. The encoded protein is CAWSLGLAVETQYF.

The genes are TRBV7-8 and TRBJ1-1; TRBD1 matches 8 bases. This CDR3 region has 15 residues. With V trimmed by 1 base and J by 11 bases, 12 bases remained unmatched. Per the germline V gene, CDR1 is SGHVS and CDR2 is FQNEAQ. The CDR3 sequence: CASSLVGRTGRRAFF. The CDR3 DNA reads TGTGCCAGCAGCTTAGTGGGAAGGACAGGGCGCCGCGCTTTCTTT.

The chain links TRBV2 to TRBJ2-5; 7 bases map to TRBD1. Losses at the gene ends were 7 bases for V and 5 bases for J; bases not matched to a gene: 10. Germline V gene lookup returns CDR1 SNHLY and CDR2 FYNNEI. CDR3 length: 14 amino acids. The CDR3 nucleotides read TGTGCCAGCAAGGAGACAGGGATCCAGGAGACCCAGTACTTC. Protein: CASKETGIQETQYF.

The V and J genes are TRBV19 and TRBJ2-1; D may be TRBD1 (6 bases). Germline-derived CDR1 and CDR2 are LNHDA and SQIVND (reference sequence). V lost 5 bases to trimming and J lost 5 bases, with 25 bases between them. CDR3 length equals 18 residues. CDR3 coding DNA: TGTGCCAGTAGTGCCCCGCCGGCCACAGGGAAACGAGACAATGAGCAGTTCTTC. Residues: CASSAPPATGKRDNEQFF.

This chain links TRBV7-6 with TRBJ1-2; D call uncertain. The CDR3 length is 11 residues. Trimming stripped 7 bases from V and 13 bases from J, with 16 bases between. Looked up from germline, CDR1 is SGHVS and CDR2 is FNYEAQ. Here the CDR3 reads CASTSAGSVTF. Here the CDR3 DNA reads TGTGCCAGCACGTCAGCAGGTTCCGTCACCTTC.

This chain joins TRBV6-5 and TRBJ2-5; D perhaps matches TRBD2 (5 bases). The CDR3 has 11 amino acids. The germline V gene encodes CDR1 MNHEY and CDR2 SVGAGI. V was pared by 7 bases and J by 4 bases, with 7 bases between. This chain's CDR3 is CASKGRETQYF. CDR3 in DNA: TGTGCCAGCAAAGGGAGAGAGACCCAGTACTTC.

The chain employs TRBV29-1 and TRBJ1-1; 7 bases map to TRBD1. The J segment lost 5 bases and the V segment lost 3 bases, leaving 9 bases of the junction unmatched. The CDR3 totals 14 residues. The germline CDR1 and CDR2 sequences are SQVTM and ANQGSEA. The CDR3 coding sequence is TGCAGCGTTGACATAGGGACAGTTGCGACTGAAGCTTTCTTT. Translation gives CSVDIGTVATEAFF.

The sample holds one count of this clone. The rearrangement uses TRBV9 and TRBJ1-2, with D possibly matching TRBD1 (5 bases). The V end was cut by 9 bases, the J end by 1 base, with 22 bases between. This CDR3 has 16 amino acids. Germline V lookup: CDR1 SGDLS, CDR2 YYNGEE. The CDR3 nucleotides read TGTGCCACCGATCCCCCAGGGACGAAGCTTAACTATGGCTACACCTTC. Amino acids: CATDPPGTKLNYGYTF.

The rearrangement links TRBV7-2 to TRBJ1-6; unclear D gene. The V end was cut by 5 bases, the J end by 6 bases, with 11 bases between. This CDR3 is 14 amino acids long. Germline CDR1 and CDR2: SGHTA and FQGNSA. The CDR3 here is CASSPDGPNSPLHF. In DNA, the CDR3 is TGTGCCAGCAGCCCGGACGGTCCTAATTCACCCCTCCACTTT.

The genes are TRBV27 and TRBJ1-2, with 7 bases matching TRBD1. The length of the CDR3 is 19 residues. CDR1 and CDR2 from the germline V gene are MNHEY and SMNVEV (reference sequence). Germline trimming cut 2 bases from V and 8 bases from J; bases unmatched to any gene: 23. CDR3 nucleotide sequence: TGTGCCAGCAGTTTAAAGTCTGGATTGGGAGCGACAGGGCTCGCAGGCTACACCTTC. Its translation: CASSLKSGLGATGLAGYTF.

The CDR3 DNA sequence: TGTGCCAGCAGTGTCACAGGGGCGGGGCAGTGGTATTTT. Translation: CASSVTGAGQWYF. This sequence joins TRBV25-1 and TRBJ2-3, with D perhaps matching TRBD1 (7 bases). V dropped 4 bases and J dropped 14 bases, with 19 bases sitting between them. The CDR3 consists of 13 residues. The germline gives CDR1 MGHDK, CDR2 SYGVNS.

The chain is built from TRBV6-5 and TRBJ1-5; possible D gene TRBD1, 5 bases. CDR3 length equals 15 residues. Per germline, CDR1 MNHEY and CDR2 SVGAGI. The V end was cut by 10 bases, the J end by 5 bases, with 21 bases between. In nucleotides, the CDR3 is TGTGCCACCCGAAAACTCCGGGACGGGGATCAGCCCCAGCATTTT. Its translation: CATRKLRDGDQPQHF.

The chain combines TRBV6-1 with TRBJ1-1; D remains ambiguous. V was clipped by 6 bases and J by 1 base, with 6 bases between them. The V gene's germline CDR1 is MNHNS and CDR2 SASEGT. The length of the CDR3 is 12 residues. The CDR3 coding sequence is TGTGCCAGCAGGACACCGAACACTGAAGCTTTCTTT. The encoded protein is CASRTPNTEAFF.

This chain connects TRBV7-9 to TRBJ1-1; D remains ambiguous. This CDR3 has 15 residues. Trimming took off 4 bases at V and 5 bases at J, with 17 bases between the two ends. Germline CDR1 and CDR2: SEHNR and FQNEAQ (reference sequence). For the CDR3, the DNA is TGTGCCAGCAGCTATGCAAACATATTGGGAACTGAAGCTTTCTTT. This gives the protein CASSYANILGTEAFF. Supplemented by reference TRBV7-9 and TRBJ1-1, the full variable domain reads DTGVSQNPRHKITKRGQNVTFRCDPISEHNRLYWYRQTLGQGPEFLTYFQNEAQLEKSRLLSDRFSAERPKGSFSTLEIQRTEQGDSAMYLCASSYANILGTEAFFGQGTRLTVV.

The J gene is TRBJ1-1, the V gene TRBV6-5; D is ambiguous. Trimming took 4 bases from V and 14 from J, leaving 14 bases between them. Germline V gene lookup returns CDR1 MNHEY and CDR2 SVGAGI. The CDR3 runs 11 residues. CDR3 nucleotide sequence: TGTGCCAGCAGTTCCTTTACTCGGACGTTCTTT. This translates into CASSSFTRTFF.